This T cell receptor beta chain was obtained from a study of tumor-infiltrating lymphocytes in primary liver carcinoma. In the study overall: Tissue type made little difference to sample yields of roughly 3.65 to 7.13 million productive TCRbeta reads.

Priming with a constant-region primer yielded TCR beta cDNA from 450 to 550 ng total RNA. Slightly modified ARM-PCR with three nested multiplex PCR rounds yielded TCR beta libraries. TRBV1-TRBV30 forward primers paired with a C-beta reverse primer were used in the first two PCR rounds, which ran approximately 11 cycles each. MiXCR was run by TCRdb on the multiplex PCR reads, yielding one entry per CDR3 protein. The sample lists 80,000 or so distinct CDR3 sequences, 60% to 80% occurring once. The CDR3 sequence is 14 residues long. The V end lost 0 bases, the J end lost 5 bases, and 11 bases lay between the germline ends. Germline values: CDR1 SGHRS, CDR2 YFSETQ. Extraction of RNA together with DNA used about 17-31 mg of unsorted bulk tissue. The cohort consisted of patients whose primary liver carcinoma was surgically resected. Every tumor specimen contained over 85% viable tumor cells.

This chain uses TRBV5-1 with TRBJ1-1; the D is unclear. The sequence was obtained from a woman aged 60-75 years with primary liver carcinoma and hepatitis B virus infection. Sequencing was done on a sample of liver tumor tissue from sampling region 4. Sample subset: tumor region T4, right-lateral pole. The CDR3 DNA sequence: TGCGCCAGCAGCTTGGGATGGAGATATACTGAAGCTTTCTTT. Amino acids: CASSLGWRYTEAFF.